Listed below are T cell receptor beta chains from one sample, sequenced in a study of T cell clonotyping in hematopoietic cell transplantation. Clones were sequenced by immunoSEQ multiplex PCR, and TCRdb holds only the in-frame ones, with some missing. The table includes 6,500 or so clones, 95% to 97% detected once. Here the sequenced sample was peripheral blood mononuclear cells, taken before stem cell transplant. The receptors stem from a man aged 65 to 85 with acute myeloid leukemia. Some clones in this sample may be carry-over from other donors' samples. The CDR3 runs from the conserved cysteine through the conserved F or W. A D gene is named only where the DNA matches it firmly. Where a row states a size, it is once, few, many or the class of an expanded clone; other rows omit it.

>TRBJ1-1|.|once|TRBV11-1|15
CASSLEAGVYGEAFF
TGTGCCAGCAGCTTAGAGGCGGGGGTCTATGGTGAAGCTTTCTTT
>TRBJ2-1|.|.|TRBV7-3|14
CASSSDFTNNEQFF
TGTGCCAGCAGCTCGGACTTCACTAACAATGAGCAGTTCTTC
>TRBJ2-7|.|.|TRBV6-6|11
CATRTYHEQYF
TGTGCCACCCGGACTTACCACGAGCAGTACTTC
>TRBJ1-5|TRBD1|.|TRBV30|14
CAWSEGASNQPQHF
TGTGCCTGGAGTGAGGGGGCTAGCAATCAGCCCCAGCATTTT
>TRBJ2-5|TRBD1|.|TRBV30|12
CAWRSRGETQYF
TGTGCCTGGAGGAGCAGGGGGGAGACCCAGTACTTC
>TRBJ1-2|.|.|TRBV11-3|14
CASSPTPTNYGYTF
TGTGCCAGCAGCCCCACCCCGACTAACTATGGCTACACCTTC
>TRBJ2-7|.|.|TRBV11-3|13
CASSSTVRGEQYF
TGTGCCAGCAGCTCTACGGTCAGGGGCGAGCAGTACTTC
>TRBJ1-5|TRBD1|.|TRBV30|14
CAWSLDRGIQPQHF
TGTGCCTGGAGTTTGGACAGGGGGATTCAGCCCCAGCATTTT
>TRBJ1-6|.|.|TRBV6-5|16
CASSFSSGSYNSPLHF
TGTGCCAGCAGTTTCTCCTCCGGTTCCTATAATTCACCCCTCCACTTT
>TRBJ2-2|TRBD1|.|TRBV7-2|13
CASSLQGDRELFF
TGTGCCAGCAGCTTACAGGGGGACAGGGAGCTGTTTTTT
>TRBJ2-2|.|once|TRBV30|12
CAWRRVTGELFF
TGTGCCTGGAGGCGGGTTACCGGGGAGCTGTTTTTT
>TRBJ1-5|TRBD1|.|TRBV5-6|19
CASSFRRGQGIVSNQPQHF
TGTGCCAGCAGCTTCCGACGTGGACAGGGGATAGTTAGCAATCAGCCCCAGCATTTT
>TRBJ2-7|TRBD2|.|TRBV5-6|13
CASSFGGGREQYF
TGTGCCAGCAGCTTCGGCGGGGGGCGGGAGCAGTACTTC
>TRBJ1-1|.|once|TRBV5-4|14
CASSFPRRESEAFF
TGTGCCAGCAGCTTTCCCCGGCGGGAAAGTGAAGCTTTCTTT
>TRBJ2-7|TRBD1|.|TRBV30|15
CAWSGRTGNSYEQYF
TGTGCCTGGAGTGGAAGGACAGGGAACTCCTACGAGCAGTACTTC
>TRBJ2-7|TRBD1|once|TRBV5-4|16
CASSHRGDRDPYEQYF
TGTGCCAGCAGCCACCGAGGGGACAGAGATCCCTACGAGCAGTACTTC
>TRBJ2-7|.|.|TRBV5-6|11
CASSSLNEQYF
TGTGCCAGCAGCTCCCTTAACGAGCAGTACTTC
>TRBJ2-6|TRBD1|.|TRBV29-1|15
CSVERQGAGANVLTF
TGCAGCGTTGAGCGCCAGGGGGCAGGGGCCAACGTCCTGACTTTC
>TRBJ1-1|.|.|TRBV11-2|16
CASSLGVGAGNTEAFF
TGTGCCAGCAGCTTAGGGGTTGGGGCCGGGAACACTGAAGCTTTCTTT
>TRBJ2-7|.|.|TRBV5-1|14
CASSFAQGPYEQYF
TGCGCCAGCAGCTTCGCCCAGGGCCCCTACGAGCAGTACTTC
>TRBJ2-5|TRBD1|.|TRBV25-1|16
CASSEFGQGGRETQYF
TGTGCCAGCAGTGAATTCGGACAGGGTGGTCGGGAGACCCAGTACTTC
>TRBJ2-7|TRBD1|.|TRBV19|13
CASLRTGTYEQYF
TGTGCCAGTTTGAGGACAGGGACCTACGAGCAGTACTTC
>TRBJ1-1|TRBD1|.|TRBV9|17
CASSVEFTGAGNTEAFF
TGTGCCAGCAGCGTAGAATTTACAGGGGCGGGGAACACTGAAGCTTTCTTT
>TRBJ1-2|TRBD1|.|TRBV2|14
CASNRDRGPSGYTF
TGTGCCAGCAATAGGGACAGGGGGCCCTCTGGCTACACCTTC
>TRBJ1-2|.|.|TRBV5-1|14
CASSLDGRGYGYTF
TGCGCCAGCAGCTTGGATGGCCGGGGGTATGGCTACACCTTC
>TRBJ2-1|.|.|TRBV10-3|13
CAITAGTRNEQFF
TGTGCCATCACCGCGGGGACTCGCAATGAGCAGTTCTTC
>TRBJ2-3|.|.|TRBV4-3|15
CASSVTVADPDTQYF
TGCGCCAGCAGCGTAACCGTGGCTGACCCAGATACGCAGTATTTT
>TRBJ2-7|.|.|TRBV5-1|15
CASSTEILSSYEQYF
TGCGCCAGCAGCACAGAGATATTAAGCTCCTACGAGCAGTACTTC
>TRBJ1-2|.|.|TRBV10-3|17
CAISESMGGRNLYGYTF
TGTGCCATCAGTGAGTCGATGGGGGGACGTAACCTTTATGGCTACACCTTC
>TRBJ2-7|TRBD1|.|TRBV6-5|14
CASSRQGASSEQYF
TGTGCCAGCAGCCGACAGGGGGCGAGCTCCGAGCAGTACTTC
>TRBJ2-1|.|.|TRBV2|11
CAVNRDFRQFF
TGTGCAGTCAACCGGGACTTTAGGCAGTTCTTC
>TRBJ1-2|.|.|TRBV15|13
CATSSGGWGGYTF
TGTGCCACCAGCAGTGGCGGGTGGGGCGGCTACACCTTC
>TRBJ1-6|.|.|TRBV30|13
CAWDSRPGSPLHF
TGTGCCTGGGATTCGAGACCGGGTTCACCCCTCCACTTT
>TRBJ2-7|TRBD1|.|TRBV13|14
CASSLGTGPSLPYF
TGTGCCAGCAGCTTAGGGACAGGGCCCTCTTTACCGTACTTC
>TRBJ1-1|TRBD1|.|TRBV9|14
CASSVTGRDTEAFF
TGTGCCAGCAGCGTGACAGGGCGGGACACTGAAGCTTTCTTT
>TRBJ2-1|TRBD2|.|TRBV7-2|16
CASSYGRGGTYNEQFF
TGTGCCAGCAGCTACGGACGGGGGGGGACCTACAATGAGCAGTTCTTC
>TRBJ2-1|.|.|TRBV29-1|15
CSVDATRRSYNEQFF
TGCAGCGTTGATGCGACCCGACGTTCCTACAATGAGCAGTTCTTC
>TRBJ1-4|.|.|TRBV4-3|15
CASSRSRASNEKLFF
TGCGCCAGCAGCCGATCCAGGGCATCTAATGAAAAACTGTTTTTT
>TRBJ1-1|.|.|TRBV30|15
CAWSPGGTTNTEAFF
TGTGCCTGGAGTCCGGGGGGTACGACGAACACTGAAGCTTTCTTT
>TRBJ1-1|TRBD1|.|TRBV25-1|13
CARPTGFGTEAFF
TGTGCCAGACCGACAGGGTTCGGGACTGAAGCTTTCTTT
>TRBJ2-7|TRBD2|.|TRBV19|14
CASKSGSLSYEQYF
TGTGCCAGTAAAAGCGGGAGTTTGTCCTACGAGCAGTACTTC
>TRBJ1-1|TRBD1|.|TRBV29-1|12
CSGLRGDTEAFF
TGCAGCGGCCTCAGGGGGGATACTGAAGCTTTCTTT
>TRBJ1-2|.|.|TRBV6-1|14
CASSEARMRDGYTF
TGTGCCAGCAGTGAAGCCCGGATGCGAGATGGCTACACCTTC
>TRBJ2-2|.|.|TRBV27|15
CASSLGRGYTGELFF
TGTGCCAGCAGTTTGGGTAGGGGGTACACCGGGGAGCTGTTTTTT
>TRBJ2-1|.|.|TRBV30|12
CAWAYRVLEQFF
TGTGCCTGGGCATACAGGGTCCTTGAGCAGTTCTTC
>TRBJ1-2|.|few|TRBV29-1|13
CSVEDPRANGYTF
TGCAGCGTTGAAGATCCCAGGGCCAATGGCTACACCTTC
>TRBJ2-7|.|.|TRBV27|15
CASSFYGGAAYEQYF
TGTGCCAGCAGTTTCTATGGGGGAGCTGCCTACGAGCAGTACTTC
>TRBJ1-5|.|.|TRBV28|15
CASSSYPPLIQPQHF
TGTGCCAGCAGTTCGTACCCTCCCTTAATTCAGCCCCAGCATTTT
>TRBJ1-4|TRBD1|.|TRBV7-8|19
CASSSLRTGGIGTNEKLFF
TGTGCCAGCAGCTCCCTTAGGACAGGGGGGATTGGAACTAATGAAAAACTGTTTTTT